Listed here are 29 T cell receptor beta chains from one sample, sequenced in a study of shared clonotypes between healthy human individuals. Profiling relied on immunoSEQ multiplex PCR, and the TCRdb table lists in-frame clones only, not all of them. The table lists hundreds of thousands of clones, 90% to 95% of them singletons. Positively selected for CCR7, the CD45RO-negative cells used as naive CD8 cells excluded terminally differentiated effector memory CD45RA+ cells. Sequencing input: naive CD8+ T cells sorted from blood. These receptor sequences come from a man aged 25-40 years in good health.

CDR3: CATSMEQYF. The CDR3 DNA reads TGTGCCACATCTATGGAGCAGTACTTC. V is TRBV28 and J is TRBJ2-7; D uncertain. There are 9 residues in the CDR3. Trimming left V 10 bases short and J 7 bases short, with 8 bases between. The V gene's germline CDR1 is MDHEN and CDR2 SYDVKM.

The V gene is TRBV28, the J gene TRBJ2-1; D may be TRBD1 or TRBD2 (6 bases each). CDR1 is MDHEN and CDR2 is SYDVKM in the germline V gene. CDR3 length: 14 residues. The ends were cut back, 9 bases at V and 6 bases at J, with 18 bases in the middle. The CDR3 DNA follows: TGTGCCAGAAGGTTGAGGGGGGCGTTCAATGAGCAGTTCTTC. This encodes CARRLRGAFNEQFF.

In nucleotides, the CDR3 is TGTGCCAGCAGTCGACTAGCAAGTGGGGGAGCCAAAAACATTCAGTACTTC. Its protein is CASSRLASGGAKNIQYF. The rearrangement joins TRBV28 to TRBJ2-4; TRBD2 agrees at 7 bases. Germline-derived CDR1 and CDR2 are MDHEN and SYDVKM. The junction had 10 bases not matched to a gene; V was cut back by 5 bases and J by 0 bases. This CDR3 contains 17 residues.

About this clone itself: Other DNA sequences in this specimen translate into the identical CDR3. The V and J genes are TRBV27 and TRBJ2-1; D might be TRBD1 (5 bases). This CDR3 is built from 15 residues. V lost 0 bases and J lost 4, with 10 bases in between. Germline V gene data show CDR1 as MNHEY and CDR2 as SMNVEV (reference sequence). The CDR3 nucleotides read TGTGCCAGCAGTTTATCGGGTACAGGTTACAATGAGCAGTTCTTC. The encoded protein is CASSLSGTGYNEQFF.

This chain connects TRBV7-2 to TRBJ1-4; possibly TRBD1 for D (6 bases). V lost 5 bases, J lost 8 bases, and 18 bases lay in between. Germline loops: CDR1 SGHTA, CDR2 FQGNSA. The CDR3 has 15 amino acids. The CDR3 region is CASSQDSSEVEKLFF. Here the CDR3 DNA reads TGTGCCAGCAGCCAGGACAGCTCGGAGGTCGAAAAACTGTTTTTT.

The V call is TRBV10-1, the J call TRBJ1-2; D is unclear. Germline-derived CDR1 and CDR2 are WNHNN and SYGVQD (reference sequence). The ends were cut back, 3 bases at V and 3 bases at J, with 23 bases in the middle. The CDR3 covers 18 residues. In nucleotides, the CDR3 is TGCGCCAGCAGTGATTACCGGGAAGGAAGAGGGAGTTACTATGGCTACACCTTC. Amino acids: CASSDYREGRGSYYGYTF.

This clone was picked up one time. V gene TRBV7-2 combines with J gene TRBJ1-2; D call uncertain. The V gene lost 2 bases and the J gene lost 7 bases, with 14 bases spanning the gap. The CDR3 contains 14 residues. Germline values: CDR1 SGHTA, CDR2 FQGNSA. DNA for the CDR3: TGTGCCAGCAGCTTAAGGGAAATCACTCGTGGCTACACCTTC. Its protein product is CASSLREITRGYTF. The full variable domain, in which reference TRBV7-2 and TRBJ1-2 provide the parts outside the CDR3, is GAGVSQSPSNKVTEKGKDVELRCDPISGHTALYWYRQSLGQGLEFLIYFQGNSAPDKSGLPSDRFSAERTGGSVSTLTIQRTQQEDSAVYLCASSLREITRGYTFGSGTRLTVV.

The chain is built from TRBV19 and TRBJ2-1; D is uncertain. CDR1 LNHDA and CDR2 SQIVND come from the germline V gene (reference sequence). This CDR3 has 13 residues. Trimming cost V 3 bases and J 4 bases, with 7 bases left between them. The CDR3 region has the DNA TGTGCCAGTAGTATTGAAGGTTACAATGAGCAGTTCTTC. This translates into CASSIEGYNEQFF.

The chain links TRBV4-3 to TRBJ2-3; weak D call: TRBD2 (5 bases). V lost 2 bases and J 4 bases, leaving 13 bases between the germline ends. Germline V gives CDR1 LGHNA, CDR2 YSLEER. The CDR3 spans 15 residues. CDR3 DNA: TGCGCCAGCAGCCAAATGTCCGGGATCGCAGATACGCAGTATTTT. The encoded protein is CASSQMSGIADTQYF.

This chain links TRBV19 with TRBJ1-5; D is perhaps TRBD1 (6 bases). Per the germline V gene, CDR1 is LNHDA and CDR2 is SQIVND (reference sequence). Trimming took off 5 bases at V and 7 bases at J, with 15 bases between the two ends. This CDR3 has 14 residues. The CDR3 nucleotides are TGTGCCAGTAGTTACAGGGTTAACAGCCAGCCCCAGCATTTT. Its protein product is CASSYRVNSQPQHF. Full variable domain (outside the CDR3, taken from reference TRBV19 and TRBJ1-5): DGGITQSPKYLFRKEGQNVTLSCEQNLNHDAMYWYRQDPGQGLRLIYYSQIVNDFQKGDIAEGYSVSREKKESFPLTVTSAQKNPTAFYLCASSYRVNSQPQHFGDGTRLSIL.

The V call is TRBV6-5, the J call TRBJ2-7; tentative D call: TRBD2 (7 bases). The germline V gene has CDR1 MNHEY and CDR2 SVGAGI. V lost 4 bases to trimming and J lost 5 bases, with 15 bases between them. This CDR3 has 14 residues. The chain's CDR3 is CASSWGRESNEQYF. The CDR3 nucleotides read TGTGCCAGCAGTTGGGGGCGGGAGTCCAACGAGCAGTACTTC.

This clone was detected only once. V gene TRBV19 combines with J gene TRBJ2-2; TRBD1 is a possible D gene (5 bases). CDR1 LNHDA and CDR2 SQIVND come from the germline V gene (reference sequence). The CDR3 length is 14 residues. With 1 base removed from V and 9 bases from J, the gap between germline ends came to 12 bases. Written as DNA, the CDR3 is TGTGCCAGTAGTATAGGACAGCCTCACCGGGAGCTGTTTTTT. Encoded protein: CASSIGQPHRELFF.

CDR3 nucleotide sequence: TGTGCCAGCAGTTACGGACTAGCGGGTTTCACAGATACGCAGTATTTT. It encodes CASSYGLAGFTDTQYF. V and J are TRBV6-5 and TRBJ2-3; TRBD2 aligns across 11 bases. CDR1 MNHEY and CDR2 SVGAGI come from the germline V gene. The junction had 3 bases not matched to a gene; V was cut back by 2 bases and J by 2 bases. The CDR3 totals 16 residues.

The chain carries TRBV7-3 and TRBJ2-3; 9 nucleotides align to TRBD1. Germline trimming cut 2 bases from V and 4 bases from J; bases unmatched to any gene: 4. The CDR3 spans 15 residues. Germline CDR1 and CDR2: SGHTA and FQGTGA. In nucleotides, the CDR3 is TGTGCCAGCAGCTTACTTGGACAGGGGTCAGATACGCAGTATTTT. It is translated as CASSLLGQGSDTQYF.

The chain employs TRBV25-1 and TRBJ2-5, with D possibly TRBD2 on 6 matching bases. Germline V gene data show CDR1 as MGHDK and CDR2 as SYGVNS. CDR3 size: 15 residues. V dropped 1 base and J dropped 5 bases, with 14 bases sitting between them. CDR3 bases: TGTGCCAGCAGTGAATCAATTCGTAGCGGTGAGACCCAGTACTTC. Translating gives CASSESIRSGETQYF.

The CDR3 DNA sequence: TGTGCCAGCAGCTTAGACAGAGACAGGGGCTGGGAGCTGTTTTTT. Its protein product is CASSLDRDRGWELFF. This chain links TRBV11-2 with TRBJ2-2; 8 nucleotides agree with TRBD1. The CDR3 consists of 15 residues. V was clipped by 0 bases and J by 9 bases; unmatched bases: 6. Germline CDR1 is SGHAT and CDR2 is FQNNGV. The entire variable domain, with the rest obtained from reference TRBV11-2 and TRBJ2-2, is as follows: EAGVAQSPRYKIIEKRQSVAFWCNPISGHATLYWYQQILGQGPKLLIQFQNNGVVDDSQLPKDRFSAERLKGVDSTLKIQPAKLEDSAVYLCASSLDRDRGWELFFGEGSRLTVL.

As for this clone: At the DNA level, this CDR3 is encoded by other sequences in the same sample as well. The rearrangement joins TRBV9 to TRBJ2-7; no definite D call. Germline V lookup: CDR1 SGDLS, CDR2 YYNGEE. Deletions cut 0 bases from V and 3 bases from J, with 7 bases between. This CDR3 has 13 residues. The CDR3 region is CASSVGANYEQYF. CDR3 in DNA: TGTGCCAGCAGCGTAGGAGCGAACTACGAGCAGTACTTC.

The chain has TRBV10-3 and TRBJ2-5, with 12 bases aligning to TRBD1. With V trimmed by 2 bases and J by 1 base, 2 bases remained unmatched. This CDR3 is 16 amino acids long. Looked up from germline, CDR1 is ENHRY and CDR2 is SYGVKD. Written as DNA, the CDR3 is TGTGCCATCAGTGAGGAGGGACAGGGGGCCCAAGAGACCCAGTACTTC. This translates into CAISEEGQGAQETQYF.

In regard to this clone: Other DNA sequences in this sample translate to the same CDR3. This rearrangement joins TRBV28 to TRBJ2-1; D unclear. Germline CDR1 is MDHEN and CDR2 is SYDVKM. This CDR3 is built from 11 residues. The V and J ends lost 9 bases and 4 bases respectively, with 7 bases between them. CDR3 sequence (DNA): TGTGCCAGTTCAAGTTACAATGAGCAGTTCTTC. Translating gives CASSSYNEQFF. Together with reference TRBV28 and TRBJ2-1, the CDR3 gives the full variable domain: DVKVTQSSRYLVKRTGEKVFLECVQDMDHENMFWYRQDPGLGLRLIYFSYDVKMKEKGDIPEGYSVSREKKERFSLILESASTNQTSMYLCASSSYNEQFFGPGTRLTVL.

This rearrangement joins TRBV6-6 to TRBJ1-1; no reliable D call. Trimming stripped 0 bases from V and 4 bases from J, with 9 bases between. The CDR3 sequence is 14 residues long. Per germline, CDR1 MNHNY and CDR2 SVGAGI (reference sequence). CDR3 DNA: TGTGCCAGCAGTTACTCGGCGGCGTCCACTGAAGCTTTCTTT. Residues: CASSYSAASTEAFF.

The chain couples TRBV19 to TRBJ1-5, with TRBD1 matching 8 bases. Germline values: CDR1 LNHDA, CDR2 SQIVND (reference sequence). The CDR3 has 15 residues. V dropped 5 bases and J dropped 6; count of bases not matched to a gene: 9. The CDR3 DNA reads as TGTGCCAGTAGTCCCACGGACAGGGAGACTCAGCCCCAGCATTTT. It specifies CASSPTDRETQPQHF.

The V gene is TRBV6-1, the J gene TRBJ1-2; a possible D gene is TRBD1 (6 bases). The CDR3 length is 14 residues. V was cut by 5 bases and J by 0 bases, with 10 bases left in between. Germline assignment: CDR1 MNHNS and CDR2 SASEGT. The DNA of the CDR3 is TGTGCCAGCAGTCAGGGGAGAGCTAACTATGGCTACACCTTC. The encoded protein is CASSQGRANYGYTF.

The chain employs TRBV7-9 and TRBJ2-7; D possibly corresponds to TRBD1 (6 bases). The CDR3 is 13 residues long. Germline loops: CDR1 SEHNR, CDR2 FQNEAQ (reference sequence). Trimming left V 4 bases short and J 2 bases short, with 9 bases between. CDR3: CASSSRDTYEQYF. The DNA of the CDR3 is TGTGCCAGCAGCTCGAGGGACACCTACGAGCAGTACTTC.

The V gene is TRBV7-8, the J gene TRBJ2-4; the D call may be TRBD1 or TRBD2 (5 bases each). Looked up from germline, CDR1 is SGHVS and CDR2 is FQNEAQ. The CDR3 contains 16 residues. V was cut by 5 bases and J by 3 bases, with 17 bases left in between. The DNA of the CDR3 is TGTGCCAGCAGCCCCTCTGTTTGGGGGAGCAAAAACATTCAGTACTTC. It is translated as CASSPSVWGSKNIQYF.

Concerning this clone itself: One end of the junction varies from germline; a read error may be responsible. The genes are TRBV29-1 and TRBJ2-1, with 9 bases matching TRBD2. The CDR3 has 11 residues. CDR1 and CDR2 (germline): SQVTM, ANQGSEA. CDR3 sequence: CSVGGEREAIF. CDR3 DNA sequence: TGCAGCGTTGGGGGGGAGCGGGAGGCCATCTTC.

J is TRBJ2-7 and V is TRBV5-6, with 8 bases fitting TRBD2. Germline assignment: CDR1 SGHDT and CDR2 YYEEEE. The ends lost 3 bases at V and 0 bases at J; junction bases unmatched: 8. The CDR3 length is 16 residues. CDR3 sequence (DNA): TGTGCCAGCAGCTCAACTAGCGGAATTATCTCCTACGAGCAGTACTTC. This codes for CASSSTSGIISYEQYF.

The gene calls are TRBV7-9 and TRBJ2-7, with 8 bases that match TRBD1. The V segment lost 5 bases and the J segment 7 bases; nucleotides outside the gene matches: 7. Per the germline V gene, CDR1 is SEHNR and CDR2 is FQNEAQ (reference sequence). The CDR3 covers 13 residues. CDR3 sequence (DNA): TGTGCCAGCAGCATCCGGGACAGGTGGGAGCAGTACTTC. Translated: CASSIRDRWEQYF.

The V call is TRBV27, the J call TRBJ2-7; TRBD2 aligns across 10 bases. This CDR3 region has 14 residues. Trimming took 2 bases from V and 4 from J; bases not matched to a gene: 2. Germline CDR1 and CDR2: MNHEY and SMNVEV (reference sequence). Written as DNA, the CDR3 is TGTGCCAGCAGTTTACTAGCGGGAGTATACGAGCAGTACTTC. Protein sequence: CASSLLAGVYEQYF.

A single count supports this clone. The V gene is TRBV5-8, the J gene TRBJ1-1; 9 bases fit TRBD1. CDR1 and CDR2 from the germline V gene are SGHTS and YDEGEE. Trimming removed 4 bases from V and 7 bases from J; junction bases left unmatched: 14. The CDR3 covers 16 residues. In nucleotides, the CDR3 is TGTGCCAGCAGCAGTCTATGGGGACAGGGTTTGGTTGAAGCTTTCTTT. Amino acid sequence: CASSSLWGQGLVEAFF.